Listed here are 24 T cell receptor beta chains from one sample, sequenced in a study of blood T cells in healthy people across ages (dated by TCRdb to the mid-2010s). To prepare the library, 5' RACE was applied. The instrument given in TCRdb is Illumina HiSeq 2500. A second about 7 to 12 cycle PCR used a sample-barcoded 5' primer and a J-beta primer mix. Clones were called with MiXCR by TCRdb after fastp trimmed the public reads at Q25, and only in-frame beta chains were retained. Records with the same CDR3 protein are collapsed into one entry carrying the most frequent genes and DNA. Counted in this sample were more than 650,000 distinct CDR3 sequences; 22% of them appeared once. The ten largest clones capture roughly 22% of the sample. The material sequenced was blood. The receptors shown here come from a man between 65 and 85 years old in good health.

The table lists this clonotype with a count of one. The chain has TRBV5-1 and TRBJ2-5; D is possibly TRBD2 (5 bases). This CDR3 comprises 14 residues. V dropped 4 bases and J dropped 7 bases, with 17 bases sitting between them. Germline CDR1 reads SGHRS; CDR2 reads YFSETQ. CDR3 bases: TGCGCCAGCAGCCCGGAACTAGGGAAGGGGACCCAGTACTTC. Translating gives CASSPELGKGTQYF.

The chain couples TRBV27 to TRBJ1-4, with TRBD1 as a possible D gene (5 bases). Per germline, CDR1 MNHEY and CDR2 SMNVEV (reference sequence). The CDR3 extends over 12 amino acids. In DNA form, the CDR3 reads TGTGGGTCCGGTCGGTCAGGGGAAAAACTGTTTTTT. Amino acids: CGSGRSGEKLFF.

This clonotype came up a few times. The chain couples TRBV7-9 to TRBJ2-5; 8 bases are shared with TRBD2. The CDR3 is 13 residues long. Germline-derived CDR1 and CDR2 are SEHNR and FQNEAQ (reference sequence). Trimming removed 10 bases from V and 2 bases from J; junction bases left unmatched: 6. CDR3 nucleotides: TGTGCCACCTCCCGGGGGGGACAAGAGACCCAGTACTTC. Translated, it gives CATSRGGQETQYF.

This clonotype was recorded a few times. V and J are TRBV29-1 and TRBJ2-1; TRBD2 agrees at 8 bases. V was pared by 3 bases and J by 1 base, with 8 bases of the junction left unmatched. The CDR3 runs to 16 residues. The germline CDR1 and CDR2 sequences are SQVTM and ANQGSEA. The CDR3 sequence is CSVDGLSGSSYNEQFF. The CDR3 coding sequence is TGCAGCGTTGACGGACTGAGCGGGAGTTCCTACAATGAGCAGTTCTTC.

The chain carries TRBV5-4 and TRBJ2-1; TRBD2 matches 10 bases. The length of the CDR3 is 16 residues. The junction had 7 bases not matched to a gene; V was cut back by 0 bases and J by 7 bases. CDR1 and CDR2 from the germline V gene are SGHNT and YYREEE (reference sequence). CDR3 in amino acids: CASSLEVAGGINEQFF. The CDR3, as DNA: TGTGCCAGCAGCTTGGAGGTAGCGGGGGGAATTAATGAGCAGTTCTTC.

This clonotype was seen a handful of times. The chain recombines TRBV11-2 with TRBJ2-1; the match to TRBD2 covers 9 bases. Germline CDR1 SGHAT, CDR2 FQNNGV. The CDR3 extends over 16 amino acids. V gave up 2 bases and J gave up 5 bases; unmatched junction bases: 7. The CDR3 protein is CASSLSTGLANNEQFF. CDR3 nucleotide sequence: TGTGCCAGCAGCTTAAGTACCGGACTAGCGAACAATGAGCAGTTCTTC.

This clonotype has more than one count but fewer than ten. J is TRBJ2-1 and V is TRBV7-2; TRBD2 aligns across 7 bases. Germline lookup yields CDR1 SGHTA and CDR2 FQGNSA. Trimming cost V 4 bases and J 7 bases; bases outside gene matches: 19. The CDR3 has 18 amino acids. CDR3: CASSSGDARGGSPNEQFF. The CDR3 bases are TGTGCCAGCAGCTCAGGAGACGCGAGAGGCGGGAGCCCAAATGAGCAGTTCTTC.

This clonotype was counted between two and nine times. This sequence joins TRBV10-3 and TRBJ1-5; the match to TRBD1 covers 7 bases. J gave up 5 bases and V 3 bases, and 7 bases lay outside the gene matches. The CDR3 spans 15 residues. CDR1 and CDR2 from the germline V gene are ENHRY and SYGVKD. In nucleotides, the CDR3 is TGTGCCATCAGTGACTCGACAGGGTTGGATCAGCCCCAGCATTTT. Translating gives CAISDSTGLDQPQHF.

The V gene is TRBV12-3 or TRBV12-4, the J gene TRBJ2-5; TRBD2 aligns across 7 bases. The better agreement between TRBJ2-7 and the DNA end casts doubt on the J call. CDR3 size: 12 residues. The CDR3 is CASSTGLGEQYV. The CDR3 DNA reads as TGTGCCAGCAGTACCGGACTAGGCGAGCAGTACGTC.

This clonotype was observed a few times. This chain connects TRBV11-2 to TRBJ2-4; unclear D gene. Germline assignment: CDR1 SGHAT and CDR2 FQNNGV. Trimming shortened V by 5 bases and J by 4 bases, and 21 bases separated the two germline ends. This CDR3 contains 17 residues. The CDR3 sequence is CASSPGLRPSHKNIQYF. The CDR3 DNA is TGTGCCAGCAGCCCCGGATTGAGACCCTCTCATAAAAACATTCAGTACTTC.

The CDR3 reads CASSLGGYGYEQYF. The CDR3 DNA follows: TGTGCCAGCAGCTTGGGTGGGTACGGTTACGAGCAGTACTTC. This chain links TRBV5-5 with TRBJ2-5; D gene uncertain. The end of the DNA is better explained by TRBJ2-7, so the J call may be wrong. CDR1 is SGHKS, CDR2 YYEKEE, per germline (reference sequence). This CDR3 contains 14 residues.

The chain is built from TRBV3-1 and TRBJ2-1; D remains unclear. Trimming pared 0 bases from V and 9 bases from J, leaving 15 bases between. CDR3 length: 15 residues. The germline V gene has CDR1 LGHDT and CDR2 YNNKEL (reference sequence). The CDR3 DNA follows: TGTGCCAGCAGCCAAGATTTTCCGGCAAAGGGTGAGCAGTTCTTC. It encodes CASSQDFPAKGEQFF.

The chain carries TRBV7-2 and TRBJ2-1, with D perhaps TRBD2 (5 bases). Germline CDR1 is SGHTA and CDR2 is FQGNSA. The CDR3 is 13 residues long. Deletions cut 5 bases from V and 5 bases from J, with 10 bases between. DNA of the CDR3: TGTGCCAGCAGCAGGCAGCGGCACAATGAGCAGTTCTTC. It encodes CASSRQRHNEQFF.

In DNA, the CDR3 is TGCAGTGCTAGAGTTACTGGTAGCTCCTACAATGAGCAGTTCTTC. Protein sequence: CSARVTGSSYNEQFF. The rearrangement joins TRBV20-1 to TRBJ2-1; no definite D call. Per germline, CDR1 DFQATT and CDR2 SNEGSKA (reference sequence). V gave up 1 base and J gave up 0 bases, with 10 bases separating them. This CDR3 is 15 amino acids long.

The J gene is TRBJ2-2, the V gene TRBV12-3 or TRBV12-4, with D perhaps matching TRBD2 (6 bases). The V end lost 4 bases, the J end lost 7 bases, and 10 bases lay between the germline ends. This CDR3 spans 13 amino acids. The CDR3 DNA is TGTGCCAGCAGTTGGAGGGGAGGCGGGGAGCTGTTTTTT. Its protein is CASSWRGGGELFF.

This clonotype was counted between two and nine times. V gene TRBV7-2 combines with J gene TRBJ2-3, with 7 bases lining up with TRBD1. CDR1 is SGHTA and CDR2 is FQGNSA in the germline V gene. The CDR3 is 14 amino acids. J was trimmed by 6 bases and V by 6 bases; bases with no gene match: 9. CDR3 in DNA: TGTGCCAGCAGAAAGGGGACAGCGGCGGATACGCAGTATTTT. As protein: CASRKGTAADTQYF. The full variable domain, completed using reference TRBV7-2 and TRBJ2-3, is GAGVSQSPSNKVTEKGKDVELRCDPISGHTALYWYRQSLGQGLEFLIYFQGNSAPDKSGLPSDRFSAERTGGSVSTLTIQRTQQEDSAVYLCASRKGTAADTQYFGPGTRLTVL.

This clonotype was detected only a few times. This rearrangement joins TRBV5-1 to TRBJ2-5, with a weak D call TRBD2 (5 bases). The J call may be incorrect, as the DNA end agrees better with TRBJ2-7. Germline assignment: CDR1 SGHRS and CDR2 YFSETQ. The CDR3 has 14 residues. The CDR3 DNA reads TGCGCCAGTTCATCGTCCATGCCGGGGAACGAGCAGTACTTC. Encoded protein: CASSSSMPGNEQYF.

In this sample, this clonotype turned up a few times. This chain joins TRBV24-1 and TRBJ2-7; a weak D match, TRBD2 (5 bases). Trimming stripped 3 bases from V and 2 bases from J, with 7 bases between. The CDR3 is 13 amino acids. The germline gives CDR1 KGHDR, CDR2 SFDVKD. CDR3 sequence (DNA): TGTGCCACCAGTGATCCGGGGACCTACGAGCAGTACTTC. Residues: CATSDPGTYEQYF.

The V call is TRBV4-1, the J call TRBJ2-2; possibly TRBD2 for D (6 bases). The CDR3 loop spans 16 amino acids. Trimming stripped 1 base from V and 2 bases from J, with 11 bases between. Germline assignment: CDR1 MGHRA and CDR2 YSYEKL. The DNA of the CDR3 is TGCGCCAGCAGCCAAGGGGAGGACTTCAACACCGGGGAGCTGTTTTTT. Amino acids: CASSQGEDFNTGELFF.

The chain carries TRBV12-3 or TRBV12-4 and TRBJ2-5; D possibly corresponds to TRBD2 (6 bases). The CDR3 totals 13 residues. V was pared by 6 bases and J by 3 bases, with 11 bases between. CDR3 loop: CASRISGKETQYF. In nucleotides, the CDR3 is TGTGCCAGCAGGATTAGCGGAAAAGAGACCCAGTACTTC.

This clonotype was recorded a few times. The chain recombines TRBV5-1 with TRBJ2-5; D possibly corresponds to TRBD1 (5 bases). Germline assignment: CDR1 SGHRS and CDR2 YFSETQ. Trimming took off 6 bases at V and 0 bases at J, with 6 bases between the two ends. The length of the CDR3 is 12 residues. The CDR3 bases are TGCGCCAGCACAGGGAACCAAGAGACCCAGTACTTC. Translated, it gives CASTGNQETQYF. Using reference TRBV5-1 and TRBJ2-5 for the parts outside the CDR3, the full variable domain is KAGVTQTPRYLIKTRGQQVTLSCSPISGHRSVSWYQQTPGQGLQFLFEYFSETQRNKGNFPGRFSGRQFSNSRSEMNVSTLELGDSALYLCASTGNQETQYFGPGTRLLVL.

This chain connects TRBV5-1 to TRBJ2-4, with 7 bases identical to TRBD1. The length of the CDR3 is 14 residues. The V segment lost 0 bases and the J segment 6 bases; nucleotides outside the gene matches: 3. The germline V gene has CDR1 SGHRS and CDR2 YFSETQ. The CDR3 coding sequence is TGCGCCAGCAGCTTGGCGGGGACAGCAAACATTCAGTACTTC. Its translation is CASSLAGTANIQYF.

The rearrangement links TRBV7-2 to TRBJ2-1; D ambiguous. The DNA matches TRBJ2-7 better at its end, which makes the J call doubtful. Germline-derived CDR1 and CDR2 are SGHTA and FQGNSA. CDR3 length: 13 residues. This CDR3 is CASSFGRTYEQYV. CDR3 bases: TGTGCCAGCAGCTTTGGGCGGACCTACGAGCAGTACGTC.

As regards this clonotype: Germline is not matched at one junction end, which may reflect a read error. The CDR3 DNA is TGTGCCGCCAGTGACTCAGGGGGCTACAATGAGCAGTTCTTC. Translating gives CAASDSGGYNEQFF. The chain combines TRBV24-1 with TRBJ2-7, with 7 bases aligning to TRBD1. Judging by the DNA end, TRBJ2-1 fits better; the J call may be wrong. This CDR3 spans 14 amino acids. The germline gives CDR1 KGHDR, CDR2 SFDVKD.